This TCR beta chain appears in the sequencing data of a study of blood T cell repertoires in COVID-19. Study-wide context: COVID-19 samples, acute and convalescent, were from the United States, Italy and Spain. T cells, B-cell-depleted T cells, or PBMCs supplied cDNA or gDNA.

This clone showed up just once. Original processing methods: Nucleated cell counts were estimated from reference gene primer amplification. TCRdb's copy holds only in-frame clones and misses some; the assay was immunoSEQ multiplex PCR. The V and J calls and clone size were taken over from that table, and D and trimming were inferred from the DNA. The table shows approximately 140,000 clones, with over 80% occurring only once. This sequence originates from a man in his 60s with active or convalescent COVID-19. The sample was peripheral blood.

The chain's CDR3 is CASSLLGVEQYF. The CDR3 coding sequence is TGTGCCAGCAGCTTATTAGGGGTCGAGCAGTACTTC. The chain joins TRBV7-3 to TRBJ2-7; D might be TRBD1 (5 bases). CDR1 and CDR2 (germline): SGHTA, FQGTGA. V shed 2 bases and J shed 6 bases, with 8 bases lying between them. The CDR3 contains 12 residues.